Below are 8 T cell receptor beta chains sequenced from a single sample in a study of blood T cell repertoires in COVID-19. This table comes from immunoSEQ multiplex PCR, and its TCRdb copy is limited to in-frame clones, with some not included. In the table there are about 180,000 clones, about 91% of which are singletons. Material for sequencing was PBMCs or T cells enriched from blood (not recorded which). The receptor set was obtained from a woman aged 40-49 years with acute COVID-19.

V usage is TRBV24-1 and J usage is TRBJ2-5; no clear D gene. Germline lookup yields CDR1 KGHDR and CDR2 SFDVKD. V was trimmed by 3 bases and J by 6 bases, leaving 7 bases between them. The CDR3 sequence is 12 residues long. The CDR3: CATSDGPKTQYF. CDR3 sequence (DNA): TGTGCCACCAGTGATGGGCCGAAGACCCAGTACTTC.

The chain links TRBV11-3 to TRBJ2-3; 9 nucleotides agree with TRBD1. This CDR3 is 16 amino acids long. Germline CDR1 is SGHNT and CDR2 is YENEEA. V was pared by 3 bases and J by 2 bases, with 6 bases of the junction left unmatched. CDR3 nucleotide sequence: TGTGCCAGCAGCTTGATGGGGACAGGGCACACAGATACGCAGTATTTT. Amino acids: CASSLMGTGHTDTQYF.

The chain has TRBV9 and TRBJ2-2; D not certain. The CDR3 is 15 residues long. V was clipped by 3 bases and J by 0 bases, with 9 bases between them. Germline assignment: CDR1 SGDLS and CDR2 YYNGEE. CDR3 loop: CASSAPPANTGELFF. The CDR3 DNA reads as TGTGCCAGCAGCGCACCCCCGGCGAACACCGGGGAGCTGTTTTTT.

The chain uses TRBV11-2 and TRBJ2-3, with TRBD2 matching 8 bases. Germline V gene sequence: CDR1 SGHAT, CDR2 FQNNGV. The CDR3 contains 16 residues. V shed 2 bases and J 0 bases; nucleotides not matched to a gene: 4. CDR3 sequence (DNA): TGTGCCAGCAGCTTACAGGCGGGGGGTAGCACAGATACGCAGTATTTT. As protein: CASSLQAGGSTDTQYF.

This clone was found once. The rearrangement uses TRBV21-1 and TRBJ2-1; the D call TRBD1 from the table was never checked on the DNA. TRBV21-1 is noted as a pseudogene. The CDR3 loop spans 13 amino acids. The CDR3 reads CASSKTANNEQFF. CDR3 bases: TGTGCCAGCAGCAAGACAGCAAACAATGAGCAGTTCTTC.

The chain links TRBV7-9 to TRBJ2-3; 7 bases agree with TRBD2. The germline V gene encodes CDR1 SEHNR and CDR2 FQNEAQ (reference sequence). Losses at the gene ends were 2 bases for V and 1 base for J; bases not matched to a gene: 3. CDR3 size: 15 residues. CDR3 sequence (DNA): TGTGCCAGCAGCTTAATACTAGCGCGCACAGATACGCAGTATTTT. Its translation: CASSLILARTDTQYF.

This clone was counted a single time. The rearrangement links TRBV7-2 to TRBJ1-1; D remains ambiguous. The germline V and J ends were trimmed by 1 base and 1 base, with 7 bases remaining between them. This CDR3 has 14 residues. Germline V gene lookup returns CDR1 SGHTA and CDR2 FQGNSA. The CDR3 sequence: CASSLGRWNTEAFF. DNA of the CDR3: TGTGCCAGCAGCTTAGGCAGGTGGAACACTGAAGCTTTCTTT.

This chain links TRBV19 with TRBJ1-6; 10 bases agree with TRBD1. This CDR3 contains 16 residues. J lost 6 bases, V lost 5 bases, and 7 bases had no gene match. Germline V gene lookup returns CDR1 LNHDA and CDR2 SQIVND (reference sequence). CDR3 protein: CASSPRQGAINSPLHF. CDR3 nucleotides: TGTGCCAGTAGTCCCCGACAGGGGGCGATTAATTCACCCCTCCACTTT.